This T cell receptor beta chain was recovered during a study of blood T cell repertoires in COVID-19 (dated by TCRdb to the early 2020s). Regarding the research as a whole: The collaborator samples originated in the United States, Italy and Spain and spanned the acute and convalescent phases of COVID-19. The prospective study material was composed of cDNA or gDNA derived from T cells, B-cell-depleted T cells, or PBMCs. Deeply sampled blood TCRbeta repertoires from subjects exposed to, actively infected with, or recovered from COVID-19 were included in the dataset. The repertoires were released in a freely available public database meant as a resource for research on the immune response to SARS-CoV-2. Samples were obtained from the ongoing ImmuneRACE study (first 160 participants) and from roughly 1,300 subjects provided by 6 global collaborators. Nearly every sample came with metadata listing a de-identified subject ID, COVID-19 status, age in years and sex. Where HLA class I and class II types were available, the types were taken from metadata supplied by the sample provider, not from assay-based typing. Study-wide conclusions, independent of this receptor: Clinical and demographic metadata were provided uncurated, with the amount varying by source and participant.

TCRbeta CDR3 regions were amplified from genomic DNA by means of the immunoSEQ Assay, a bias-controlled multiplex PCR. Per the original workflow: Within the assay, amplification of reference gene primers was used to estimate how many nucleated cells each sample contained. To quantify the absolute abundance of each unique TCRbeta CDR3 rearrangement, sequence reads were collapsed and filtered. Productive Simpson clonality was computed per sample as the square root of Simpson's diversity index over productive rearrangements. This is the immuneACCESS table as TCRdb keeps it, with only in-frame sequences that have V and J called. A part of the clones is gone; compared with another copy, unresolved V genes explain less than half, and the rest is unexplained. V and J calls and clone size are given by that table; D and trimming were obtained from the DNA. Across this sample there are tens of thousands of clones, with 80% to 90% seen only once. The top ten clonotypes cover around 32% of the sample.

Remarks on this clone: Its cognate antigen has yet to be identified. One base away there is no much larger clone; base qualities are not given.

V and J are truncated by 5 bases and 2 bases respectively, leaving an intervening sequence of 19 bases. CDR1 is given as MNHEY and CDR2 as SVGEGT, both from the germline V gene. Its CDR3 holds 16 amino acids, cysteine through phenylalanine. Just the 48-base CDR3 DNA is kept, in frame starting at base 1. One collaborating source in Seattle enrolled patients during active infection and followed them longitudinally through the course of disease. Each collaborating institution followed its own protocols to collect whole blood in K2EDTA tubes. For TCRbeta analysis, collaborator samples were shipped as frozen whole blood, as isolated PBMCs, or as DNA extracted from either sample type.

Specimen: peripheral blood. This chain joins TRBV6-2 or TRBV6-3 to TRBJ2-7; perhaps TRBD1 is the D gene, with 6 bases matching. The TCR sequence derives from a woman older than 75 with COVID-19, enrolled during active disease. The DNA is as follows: TGTGCCAGCAGTGCCCTGACAGGTCTCCAAACCTACGAGCAGTACTTC. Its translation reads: CASSALTGLQTYEQYF.